Listed below are T cell receptor beta chains from one sample, sequenced in a study of response to subunit inactivated influenza vaccine. MiXCR was run by TCRdb on the RT-PCR reads, yielding one entry per CDR3 protein. The sample carries approximately 680,000 distinct CDR3 sequences, roughly 14% recorded once. The specimen comprised PBMCs from blood, sampled approximately 12 days after vaccination. The receptors were sampled from a man over 45 who received an inactivated influenza vaccine. Both conserved end residues are part of each CDR3. A D gene is named only where the DNA matches it firmly. The size of a clone is reported for some rows only, either as once, few or many, or as a class for expanded clones.

cdr3_nt: TGCAGTGCAAAGCTAGCGGGGGGCTACAATGAGCAGTTCTTC
cdr3_aa: CSAKLAGGYNEQFF
d_call: TRBD2
v_call: TRBV20-1
j_call: TRBJ2-1
cdr3_length: 14
clone_size: few

cdr3_nt: TGCAGTGCTAGTGCGAATCGCGCCTACAATGAGCAGTTCTTC
cdr3_aa: CSASANRAYNEQFF
d_call: .
v_call: TRBV20-1
j_call: TRBJ2-1
cdr3_length: 14
clone_size: .

cdr3_nt: TGTGCCAGCCTTGGGTCGTGGGGACCCAATGAGCAGTTCTTC
cdr3_aa: CASLGSWGPNEQFF
d_call: .
v_call: TRBV12-3/TRBV12-4
j_call: TRBJ2-1
cdr3_length: 14
clone_size: many

cdr3_nt: TGTGCCAGCAGCCAAGACAGAAAGCAGTACTTC
cdr3_aa: CASSQDRKQYF
d_call: .
v_call: TRBV3-1
j_call: TRBJ2-7
cdr3_length: 11
clone_size: .

cdr3_nt: TGCGCCAGCAGCCCCATCTTAGGGACCGGCGGAAATGAGCAGTTCTTC
cdr3_aa: CASSPILGTGGNEQFF
d_call: .
v_call: TRBV5-1
j_call: TRBJ2-1
cdr3_length: 16
clone_size: many

cdr3_nt: TGTGCCATCCGTAAGGCGGGACGGGGAAATGAGCAGTTCTTC
cdr3_aa: CAIRKAGRGNEQFF
d_call: .
v_call: TRBV10-3
j_call: TRBJ2-1
cdr3_length: 14
clone_size: .

cdr3_nt: TGCGCCAGCAGTGGAGCGGGGGGGGCCAATGAGCAGTTCTTC
cdr3_aa: CASSGAGGANEQFF
d_call: TRBD2
v_call: TRBV10-2
j_call: TRBJ2-1
cdr3_length: 14
clone_size: .

cdr3_nt: TGTGCCAGCAGCTTAGTTCCGGGGGGACGCGGGGAGCTGTTTTTT
cdr3_aa: CASSLVPGGRGELFF
d_call: TRBD2
v_call: TRBV11-2
j_call: TRBJ2-2
cdr3_length: 15
clone_size: .

cdr3_nt: TGTGCCAGCAGTAAATCACTTACTGGCCGCTACGAGCAGTACTTC
cdr3_aa: CASSKSLTGRYEQYF
d_call: .
v_call: TRBV25-1
j_call: TRBJ2-7
cdr3_length: 15
clone_size: .

cdr3_nt: TGTGCCAGCAGCCAAGAGAGCGGGGGGCCTTTGTCCTACGAGCAGTACTTC
cdr3_aa: CASSQESGGPLSYEQYF
d_call: TRBD2
v_call: TRBV3-1
j_call: TRBJ2-7
cdr3_length: 17
clone_size: few

cdr3_nt: TGTGCCAGCAGTTTCTGGGCGGCCCCCTACAATGAGCAGTTCTTC
cdr3_aa: CASSFWAAPYNEQFF
d_call: .
v_call: TRBV12-3/TRBV12-4
j_call: TRBJ2-1
cdr3_length: 15
clone_size: few

cdr3_nt: TGCGCCAGCAGCGAGACTAGCGGGGGAACCCCCGGGGAGCTGTTTTTT
cdr3_aa: CASSETSGGTPGELFF
d_call: TRBD2
v_call: TRBV5-1
j_call: TRBJ2-2
cdr3_length: 16
clone_size: few

cdr3_nt: TGTGCCATCCTCGGGACTAGAACCTACGAGCAGTACTTC
cdr3_aa: CAILGTRTYEQYF
d_call: TRBD2
v_call: TRBV10-3
j_call: TRBJ2-7
cdr3_length: 13
clone_size: .

cdr3_nt: TGCAGCGTCCTACTGAGAACCGGGGAGCTGTTTTTT
cdr3_aa: CSVLLRTGELFF
d_call: .
v_call: TRBV29-1
j_call: TRBJ2-2
cdr3_length: 12
clone_size: many

cdr3_nt: TGTGCCAGCAGCCGACCGAGTGGTAGCGGGGTAGAGACCCAGTACTTC
cdr3_aa: CASSRPSGSGVETQYF
d_call: TRBD2
v_call: TRBV7-9
j_call: TRBJ2-5
cdr3_length: 16
clone_size: .

cdr3_nt: TGTGCCAGCAGCTCGTCCGGGACAGGTTGGGAGCAGTACTTC
cdr3_aa: CASSSSGTGWEQYF
d_call: TRBD1
v_call: TRBV7-9
j_call: TRBJ2-7
cdr3_length: 14
clone_size: few